Reported below is one T cell receptor delta chain. This record comes from a study of gamma-delta chains in newborns, infants, children. Study as a whole: Microbial exposure reportedly drives polyclonal innate γδ T cell expansion after birth.

The CDR3 has 20 amino acids. V gave up 3 bases and J gave up 0 bases; unmatched junction bases: 12. The V gene's germline CDR1 is GEAIGNYY and CDR2 EKD. TCRdb reanalysed the reads with CATT. The repertoire holds 5,000 to 7,000 delta-chain clones, with approximately 2.4% as singletons. Sequenced: blood. This clonotype was sampled from a child who was a newborn, infant or young child, either healthy, febrile or measles-vaccinated (not recorded which). The chain recombines TRDV2 with TRDJ3; TRDD3 agrees at 8 bases. CDR3 in DNA: TGTGCCTGTGACCCTTTTACTGGGGGCTCAAGCTCCTGGGACACCCGACAGATGTTTTTC. It yields the protein CACDPFTGGSSSWDTRQMFF.